These T cell receptor beta chains were read from a single sample in a study of blood T cell repertoires in COVID-19. Libraries were prepared by immunoSEQ multiplex PCR; TCRdb keeps only in-frame clonotypes and omits some of them. The repertoire holds roughly 260,000 clones, around nine tenths seen once, with around 10% in the top ten. Specimen: peripheral blood. These receptors were taken from a woman aged 25 to 45 with COVID-19, enrolled during active disease. CDR3s include the opening cysteine and the closing phenylalanine or tryptophan. A D gene is named only where the DNA matches it firmly. Clone sizes are given selectively: once, few, many, or a class where the clone is expanded.

>TRBJ2-3|TRBD2|TRBV30|-
TGTGCCTGGAGTGTCGGCAGCGGGAGGGCGGGAGATACGCAGTATTTT
CAWSVGSGRAGDTQYF
>TRBJ1-1|-|TRBV3-1/TRBV3-2|-
TGTGCCAGCAGGGAAGGGGGTATGCGTGCTGAAGCTTTCTTT
CASREGGMRAEAFF
>TRBJ1-1|-|TRBV5-1|-
TGCGCCAGCAGCTTAGGGTACCCGGGGGGGACTGAAGCTTTCTTT
CASSLGYPGGTEAFF
>TRBJ2-2|TRBD2|TRBV7-2|-
TGTGCCAGCAGCCCCAGACTAGCGGGAGCCCCCCCCGGGGAGCTGTTTTTT
CASSPRLAGAPPGELFF
>TRBJ2-3|TRBD2|TRBV19|-
TGTGCCAGTAGTATACCGGGACTAGTGACAGATACGCAGTATTTT
CASSIPGLVTDTQYF
>TRBJ2-5|TRBD2|TRBV30|-
TGTGCCTGGAGCGGGAGGGCCGGGGAGACCCAGTACTTC
CAWSGRAGETQYF
>TRBJ2-1|-|TRBV7-3|few
TGTGCCAGCAGCCGTTGGGGCGGGGTTTCCTACAATGAGCAGTTCTTC
CASSRWGGVSYNEQFF
>TRBJ2-3|TRBD1|TRBV6-5|-
TGTGCCAGCAGGCAGACAGGGGGCACAGATACGCAGTATTTT
CASRQTGGTDTQYF
>TRBJ2-2|-|TRBV19|-
TGTGCCAGTAGTATGCCAGGGCCCAACACCGGGGAGCTGTTTTTT
CASSMPGPNTGELFF
>TRBJ2-3|-|TRBV9|-
TGTGCCAGCAGCGTAGCTTTGGGGGAGGAGTACACAGATACGCAGTATTTT
CASSVALGEEYTDTQYF
>TRBJ2-4|TRBD2|TRBV4-2|-
TGTGCCAGCAGCCAAGATAGCTACCCTAGCGGTCTAGCCAAAAACATTCAGTACTTC
CASSQDSYPSGLAKNIQYF
>TRBJ2-5|TRBD2|TRBV7-9|-
TGTGCCAGCAGCCCAAAGGGTGGGACTAGCGTACAAGAGACCCAGTACTTC
CASSPKGGTSVQETQYF
>TRBJ2-7|TRBD1|TRBV19|-
TGTGCCAGTAGCCCCGGGGCAGGGGGCTACGAGCAGTACTTC
CASSPGAGGYEQYF
>TRBJ1-1|-|TRBV4-1|-
TGCGCCAGCAGCTTCACCCCCAGGGGCACTGAAGCTTTCTTT
CASSFTPRGTEAFF
>TRBJ1-1|-|TRBV28|once
TGTGCCAGCACCCCCCGACCGGGGGGCACTGAAGCTTTCTTT
CASTPRPGGTEAFF
>TRBJ2-1|TRBD2|TRBV7-9|-
TGTGCCAGCAGCTTACGTTCTAGCGGGAGGGCCAATGAGCAGTTCTTC
CASSLRSSGRANEQFF
>TRBJ2-3|-|TRBV28|-
TGTGCCAGCAGCCCCCACTCCCTTCCAGATACGCAGTATTTT
CASSPHSLPDTQYF
>TRBJ2-4|-|TRBV20-1|-
TGCAGTGCTAGTTCCTTTTTAGGGAGGGCCAAAAACATTCAGTACTTC
CSASSFLGRAKNIQYF
>TRBJ2-2|-|TRBV19|-
TGTGCCAGTAGTATGCGAGCTTCGAACACCGGGGAGCTGTTTTTT
CASSMRASNTGELFF
>TRBJ2-4|-|TRBV3-1/TRBV3-2|few
TGTGCCAGCAGCCAAGTTTCCTTAGCCAAAAACATTCAGTACTTC
CASSQVSLAKNIQYF
>TRBJ2-1|-|TRBV4-1|-
TGCGCCAGCAGCCAAGGAGACAGGTCTTGGAATGAGCAGTTCTTC
CASSQGDRSWNEQFF
>TRBJ2-7|TRBD1|TRBV19|-
TGTGCCAGTAGCCCGACAGGGGGCTACTACGAGCAGTACTTC
CASSPTGGYYEQYF
>TRBJ1-1|-|TRBV2|-
TGTGCCAGCAGTATGAGGTACGAAGCTTTCTTT
CASSMRYEAFF
>TRBJ2-5|TRBD1|TRBV7-8|-
TGTGCCAGCAGCTCCCGACAGGGGCGGGAGACCCAGTACTTC
CASSSRQGRETQYF
>TRBJ1-1|-|TRBV6-5|-
TGTGCCAGCAGTTACTCGGGGGGAGTCGGTGGGAAGGCTTTCTTT
CASSYSGGVGGKAFF
>TRBJ2-2|TRBD1|TRBV10-2|-
TGCGCCAGCAGAGAACCAGGACAGGGTCCCACCGGGGAGCTGTTTTTT
CASREPGQGPTGELFF
>TRBJ1-1|TRBD1|TRBV27|once
TGTGCCAGCAGTCCACGCGGACAGGGGATAACTGAAGCTTTCTTT
CASSPRGQGITEAFF
>TRBJ2-2|-|TRBV7-9|once
TGTGCCAGCAGCCGCCCGGGACAACCTAACACCGGGGAGCTGTTTTTT
CASSRPGQPNTGELFF
>TRBJ2-7|-|TRBV4-1|-
TGCGCCAGCAGCCAAGACAACTACGAGCAGTACTTC
CASSQDNYEQYF
>TRBJ2-7|TRBD1|TRBV5-1|-
TGCGCCAGCAGTTACAGGGGACAGACCTCCTACGAGCAGTACTTC
CASSYRGQTSYEQYF